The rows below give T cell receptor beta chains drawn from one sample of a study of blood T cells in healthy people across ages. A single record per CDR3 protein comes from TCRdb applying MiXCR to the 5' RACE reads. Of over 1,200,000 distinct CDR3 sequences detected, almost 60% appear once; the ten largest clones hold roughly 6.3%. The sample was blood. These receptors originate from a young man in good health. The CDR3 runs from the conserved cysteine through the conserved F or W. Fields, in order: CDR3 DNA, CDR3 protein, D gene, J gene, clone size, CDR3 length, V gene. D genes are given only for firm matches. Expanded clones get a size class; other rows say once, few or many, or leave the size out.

TGTGCCATCATGGGGGTCTCCTACAATGAGCAGTTCTTC,CAIMGVSYNEQFF,-,TRBJ2-1,-,13,TRBV2
TGCGCCAGCAGCCAAGAATACAGCCGAACCCGCACAGATACGCAGTATTTT,CASSQEYSRTRTDTQYF,-,TRBJ2-3,-,17,TRBV4-3
TGTGCCAGCACCTCTGGGGTATACAATGAGCAGTACTTC,CASTSGVYNEQYF,-,TRBJ2-7,-,13,TRBV7-9
TGTGCCTGGAGTGTAGGGGGCATGTACGAGCAGTACTTC,CAWSVGGMYEQYF,TRBD1,TRBJ2-7,-,13,TRBV30
TGTGCCAGCAGCCAATGGGCTAGCAGAGACCAAGAGACCCAGTACTTC,CASSQWASRDQETQYF,-,TRBJ2-5,-,16,TRBV3-1
TGTGCCAGCAGCCTCGGGACTAGCGGGAGTGTTGAGCAGTTCTTC,CASSLGTSGSVEQFF,TRBD2,TRBJ2-1,-,15,TRBV7-2
TGTGCCAGCAGTTACCCGGGGACTAGCGGGAGTGAGACCCAGTACTTC,CASSYPGTSGSETQYF,TRBD2,TRBJ2-5,-,16,TRBV2
TGCAGCGTTGTCCCGGAGCTACAAGAGACCCAGTACTTC,CSVVPELQETQYF,-,TRBJ2-5,-,13,TRBV29-1
TGTGCCAGCAGTTTTGGCCTAGACAATGAGCAGTTCTTC,CASSFGLDNEQFF,-,TRBJ2-1,few,13,TRBV12-3/TRBV12-4
TGTGCCAGCTCGAGGGGACAGGGAGCAACCTACGAGCAGTATTTC,CASSRGQGATYEQYF,TRBD1,TRBJ2-7,-,15,TRBV11-2
TGTGCCAGCAGTTTATCCGGGACACCTCTTAACTATGGCTACACCTTC,CASSLSGTPLNYGYTF,-,TRBJ1-2,few,16,TRBV27
TGTGCCAGTAGTATCAGTGTGACAGGAGCCACAGATACGCAGTATTTT,CASSISVTGATDTQYF,-,TRBJ2-3,-,16,TRBV19
TGTGCCAGCACCCTGGGACAGGGCCTTAACTATGGCTACACCTTC,CASTLGQGLNYGYTF,TRBD1,TRBJ1-2,few,15,TRBV12-3/TRBV12-4
TGTGCCAACAGCCAAGATCTAGCGGGAGGGCCAGATACGCAGTATTTT,CANSQDLAGGPDTQYF,TRBD2,TRBJ2-3,-,16,TRBV4-2
TGTGCCAGCAGCAAAGTAGGGACCTCTACCTATGGCTACACCTTC,CASSKVGTSTYGYTF,-,TRBJ1-2,-,15,TRBV21-1
TGTGCCAGCAGAGAGACAGGGCTAATATGGTCAGATACGCAGTATTTT,CASRETGLIWSDTQYF,TRBD1,TRBJ2-3,few,16,TRBV2
TGCGCCAGCAGCCAAGCCACCCCAGATACGCAGTATTTT,CASSQATPDTQYF,-,TRBJ2-3,few,13,TRBV4-3
TGTGCCAGCAGCTTAGTTGGATCTTGGGAGACCCAGTACTTC,CASSLVGSWETQYF,-,TRBJ2-5,few,14,TRBV7-9
TGTGCCAGCAGTCCCACCTTGGCTAACTATGGCTACACCTTC,CASSPTLANYGYTF,-,TRBJ1-2,-,14,TRBV6-5
TGCGCCAGCAGCCAGGCTTCAGTCAATCAGCCCCAGCATTTT,CASSQASVNQPQHF,-,TRBJ1-5,-,14,TRBV4-1
TGCGCCAGCAGCTTGGACGGGCTAGCTGCCTACAATGAGCAGTTCTTC,CASSLDGLAAYNEQFF,-,TRBJ2-1,once,16,TRBV5-1
TGCAGCGTTGAAGGGGACGGGGTCCACTATGGCTACACCTTC,CSVEGDGVHYGYTF,-,TRBJ1-2,-,14,TRBV29-1
TGTACCAGCAGTCGAGCGCCCCGAGATACTGAAGCTTTCTTT,CTSSRAPRDTEAFF,-,TRBJ1-1,-,14,TRBV6-2/TRBV6-3
TGTGCCAGCAGCCAAATTCTCTCTGGGGCCAACGTCCTGACTTTC,CASSQILSGANVLTF,-,TRBJ2-6,-,15,TRBV14
TGCAGCACTCGGACTGGGGCCGGGGAGCTGTTTTTT,CSTRTGAGELFF,-,TRBJ2-2,few,12,TRBV29-1
TGCAGGGCGAGACTAGCGGGGTCCTACGAGCAGTACTTC,CRARLAGSYEQYF,TRBD2,TRBJ2-7,-,13,TRBV20-1
TGCGCCAGCAGTGAGCCAGGGTGGAACTCGGATACGCAGTATTTT,CASSEPGWNSDTQYF,-,TRBJ2-3,-,15,TRBV10-2
TGTGCCAGCAGCCCGGGGAACAGGGGCAATCAGCCCCAGCATTTT,CASSPGNRGNQPQHF,-,TRBJ1-5,-,15,TRBV7-9
TGTGCCAGCAGTTACGGGCCGACTGAGCTGTTTTTT,CASSYGPTELFF,-,TRBJ2-2,-,12,TRBV6-5
TGCAGCGTTGAACCTGGAAACTCCTACGAGCAGTACTTC,CSVEPGNSYEQYF,-,TRBJ2-7,few,13,TRBV29-1
TGCAGTGCTAGGGGTGGACAACTCGGCCCCAATAAGGAGCAGTACTTC,CSARGGQLGPNKEQYF,-,TRBJ2-5,-,16,TRBV20-1
TGCGCCAGCAGCTTGGGAAACTCTAACTATGGCTACACCTTC,CASSLGNSNYGYTF,-,TRBJ1-2,-,14,TRBV5-1
TGTGCCAGCAGTTACGCGGGGCGGGGGGCGTATGGCTACACCTTC,CASSYAGRGAYGYTF,-,TRBJ1-2,-,15,TRBV6-5
TGTGCCAGCAGAGATACTAGCGGGGGGCCGAACAATTACCAAGAGACCCAGTACTTC,CASRDTSGGPNNYQETQYF,TRBD2,TRBJ2-5,-,19,TRBV2
TGCAGCGTTGTCGAATCCTACGAGCAGTACTTC,CSVVESYEQYF,-,TRBJ2-7,few,11,TRBV29-1
TGCAGTGCTAGAGCCCCCGATGTGGGGATGTGGGCTAATGAAAAACTGTTTTTT,CSARAPDVGMWANEKLFF,-,TRBJ1-4,-,18,TRBV20-1
TGTGCCAGCAGCGCCGGACAGGGGGTGTGGTCCTACGAGCAGTACTTC,CASSAGQGVWSYEQYF,TRBD1,TRBJ2-7,-,16,TRBV13
TGCAGTGCTAGTACCCTTGGCTACAATGAGCAGTACTTC,CSASTLGYNEQYF,-,TRBJ2-7,once,13,TRBV20-1
TGTGCCAGCAGCAGGGAAGCGTCTGAGATCAAAAACATTCAGTACTTC,CASSREASEIKNIQYF,-,TRBJ2-4,many,16,TRBV7-9
TGCGCCAGCAGCTTGGACGGGTTGGATAGCAATCAGCCCCAGCATTTT,CASSLDGLDSNQPQHF,-,TRBJ1-5,-,16,TRBV5-1
TGTGCCAGCAGTCCCGGGACAGTGAACTATGGCTACACCTTC,CASSPGTVNYGYTF,TRBD1,TRBJ1-2,-,14,TRBV7-2
TGTGCCAGCAAATACGACCGGAGCTCTGGAAACACCATATATTTT,CASKYDRSSGNTIYF,-,TRBJ1-3,-,15,TRBV6-1
TGTGCCAGCAGTTCAGTCACCAGGGACCTCGGAGGCTACACCTTC,CASSSVTRDLGGYTF,-,TRBJ1-2,-,15,TRBV28
TGTGCCTGGAGTCGAGCAGAGGGCCCTGAAGCTTTCTTT,CAWSRAEGPEAFF,-,TRBJ1-1,-,13,TRBV30
TGTGCCAGCAGTAACAGGGGGCCGGAGACCCAGTACTTC,CASSNRGPETQYF,TRBD1,TRBJ2-5,few,13,TRBV27
TGTGCCAGCAGCCCCCAGGGGGGCCAAGAGACAGATACGCAGTATTTT,CASSPQGGQETDTQYF,-,TRBJ2-3,few,16,TRBV7-6
TGTGCCAGCAGCCAAGATAATGTTTATCCGCTCCATGAGCAGTTCTTC,CASSQDNVYPLHEQFF,-,TRBJ2-1,-,16,TRBV3-1
TGTGCCAGCACACCTGGGAGGGCCTCCTACAATGAGCAGTTCTTC,CASTPGRASYNEQFF,TRBD2,TRBJ2-1,few,15,TRBV7-9